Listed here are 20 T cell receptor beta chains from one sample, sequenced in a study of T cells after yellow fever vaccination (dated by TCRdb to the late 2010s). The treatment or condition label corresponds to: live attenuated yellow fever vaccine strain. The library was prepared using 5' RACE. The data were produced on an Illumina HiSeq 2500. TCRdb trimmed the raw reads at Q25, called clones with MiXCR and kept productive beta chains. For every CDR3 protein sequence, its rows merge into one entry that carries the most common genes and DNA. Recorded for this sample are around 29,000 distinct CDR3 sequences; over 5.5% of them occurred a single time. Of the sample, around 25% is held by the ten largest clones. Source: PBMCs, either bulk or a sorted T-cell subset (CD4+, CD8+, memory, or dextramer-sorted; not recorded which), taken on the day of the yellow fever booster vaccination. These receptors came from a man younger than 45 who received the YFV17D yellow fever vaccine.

In nucleotides, the CDR3 is TGTGCCAGCAGCAACCCGGGACCTCCGTACTTC. This sequence encodes CASSNPGPPYF. V usage is TRBV12-3 or TRBV12-4 and J usage is TRBJ2-7; D could derive from TRBD1 or TRBD2 (5 bases each). V dropped 6 bases and J dropped 12 bases, with 15 bases sitting between them. The CDR3 runs to 11 residues.

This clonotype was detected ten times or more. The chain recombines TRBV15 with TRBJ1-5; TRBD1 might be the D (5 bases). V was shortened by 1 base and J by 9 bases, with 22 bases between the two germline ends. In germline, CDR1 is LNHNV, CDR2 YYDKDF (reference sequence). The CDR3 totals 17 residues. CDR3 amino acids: CATSRGARGGAPGPQHF. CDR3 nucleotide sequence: TGTGCCACCAGCAGAGGGGCGAGAGGCGGGGCCCCGGGGCCCCAGCATTTT. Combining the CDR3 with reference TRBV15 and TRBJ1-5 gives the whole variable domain DAMVIQNPRYQVTQFGKPVTLSCSQTLNHNVMYWYQQKSSQAPKLLFHYYDKDFNNEADTPDNFQSRRPNTSFCFLDIRSPGLGDTAMYLCATSRGARGGAPGPQHFGDGTRLSIL.

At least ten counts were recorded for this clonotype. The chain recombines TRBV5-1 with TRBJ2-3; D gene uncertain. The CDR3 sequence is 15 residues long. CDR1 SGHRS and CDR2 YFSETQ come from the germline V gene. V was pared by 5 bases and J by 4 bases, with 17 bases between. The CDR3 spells CASRVTSGHADTQYF. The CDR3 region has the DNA TGCGCCAGCAGGGTGACGTCTGGGCACGCAGATACGCAGTATTTT.

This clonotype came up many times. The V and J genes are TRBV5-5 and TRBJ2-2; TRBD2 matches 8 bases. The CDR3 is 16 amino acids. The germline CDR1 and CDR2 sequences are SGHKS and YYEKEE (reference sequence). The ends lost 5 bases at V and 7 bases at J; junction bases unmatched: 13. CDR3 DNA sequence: TGTGCCAGCAGTTCCCGCGAGGGACTAGACGTCGGGGAGCTGTTTTTT. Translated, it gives CASSSREGLDVGELFF.

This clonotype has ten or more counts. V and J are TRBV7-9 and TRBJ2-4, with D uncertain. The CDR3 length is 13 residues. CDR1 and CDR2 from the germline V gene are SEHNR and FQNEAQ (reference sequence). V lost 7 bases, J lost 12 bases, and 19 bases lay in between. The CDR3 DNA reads TGTGCCAGCACTCCCCTAGGTATGAGAGCTCAGTACTTC. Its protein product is CASTPLGMRAQYF.

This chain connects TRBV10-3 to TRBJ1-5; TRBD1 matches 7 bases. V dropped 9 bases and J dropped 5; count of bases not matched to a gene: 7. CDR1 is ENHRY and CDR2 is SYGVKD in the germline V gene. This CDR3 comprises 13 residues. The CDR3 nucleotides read TGTGCCATGAGCGACAGGGTCGATCAGCCCCAGCATTTT. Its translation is CAMSDRVDQPQHF.

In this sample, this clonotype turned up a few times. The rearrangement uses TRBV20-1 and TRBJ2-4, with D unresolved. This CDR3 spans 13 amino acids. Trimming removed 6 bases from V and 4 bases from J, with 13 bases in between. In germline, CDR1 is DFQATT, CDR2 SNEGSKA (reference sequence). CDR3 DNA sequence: TGCAGTGCCCTTGCCGAAAGTAAAAACATTCAGTACTTC. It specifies CSALAESKNIQYF.

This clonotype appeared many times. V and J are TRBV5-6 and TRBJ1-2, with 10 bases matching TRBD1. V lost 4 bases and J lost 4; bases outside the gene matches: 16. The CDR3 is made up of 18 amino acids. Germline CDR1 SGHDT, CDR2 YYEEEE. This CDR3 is CASSRYTGQGMNPYGYTF. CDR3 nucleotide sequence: TGTGCCAGCAGCCGTTATACGGGACAGGGGATGAATCCCTATGGCTACACCTTC.

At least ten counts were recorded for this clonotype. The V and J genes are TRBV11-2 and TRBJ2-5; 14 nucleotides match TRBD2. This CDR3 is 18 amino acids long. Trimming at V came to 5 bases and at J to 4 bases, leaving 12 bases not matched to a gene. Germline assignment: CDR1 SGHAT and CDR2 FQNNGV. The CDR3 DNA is TGTGCCAGCAGCCCCATGGGGACTAGCGGGAGAGGGGGAGAGACCCAGTACTTC. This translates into CASSPMGTSGRGGETQYF.

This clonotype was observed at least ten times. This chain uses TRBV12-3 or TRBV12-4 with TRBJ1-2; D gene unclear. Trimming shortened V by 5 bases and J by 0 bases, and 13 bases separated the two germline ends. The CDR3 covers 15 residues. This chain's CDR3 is CASSRLGAANYGYTF. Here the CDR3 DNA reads TGTGCCAGCAGTCGGCTGGGTGCCGCTAACTATGGCTACACCTTC.

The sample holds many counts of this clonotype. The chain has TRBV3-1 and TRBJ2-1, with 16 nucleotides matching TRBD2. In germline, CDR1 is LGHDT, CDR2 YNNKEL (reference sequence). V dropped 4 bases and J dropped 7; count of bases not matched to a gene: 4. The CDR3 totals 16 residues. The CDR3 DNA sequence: TGTGCCAGCAGCCCCTGGGGACTAGCGGGGGGGAATGAGCAGTTCTTC. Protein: CASSPWGLAGGNEQFF.

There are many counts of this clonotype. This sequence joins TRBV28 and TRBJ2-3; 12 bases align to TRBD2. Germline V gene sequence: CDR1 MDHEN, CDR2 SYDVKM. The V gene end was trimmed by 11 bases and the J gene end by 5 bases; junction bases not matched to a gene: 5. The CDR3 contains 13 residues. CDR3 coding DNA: TGTGCCGGAAAGACTAGCGGGAGAGATACGCAGTATTTT. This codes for CAGKTSGRDTQYF.

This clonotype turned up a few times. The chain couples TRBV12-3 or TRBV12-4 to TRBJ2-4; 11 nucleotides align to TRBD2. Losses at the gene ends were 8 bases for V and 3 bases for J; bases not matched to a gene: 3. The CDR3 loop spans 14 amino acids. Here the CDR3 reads CASGTSGSKNIQYF. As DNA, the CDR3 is TGTGCCAGCGGTACTAGCGGGAGCAAAAACATTCAGTACTTC.

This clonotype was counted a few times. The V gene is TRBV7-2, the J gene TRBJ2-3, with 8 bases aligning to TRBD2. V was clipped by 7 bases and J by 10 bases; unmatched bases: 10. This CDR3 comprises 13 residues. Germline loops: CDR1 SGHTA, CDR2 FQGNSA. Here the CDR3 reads CASNLGGGEAQYF. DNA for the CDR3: TGTGCCAGCAACCTCGGGGGGGGGGAGGCGCAGTATTTT.

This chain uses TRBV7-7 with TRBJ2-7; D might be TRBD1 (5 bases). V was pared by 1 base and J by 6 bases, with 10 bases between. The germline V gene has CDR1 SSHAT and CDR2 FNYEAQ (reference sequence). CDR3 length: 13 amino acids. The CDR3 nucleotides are TGTGCCAGCAGCTTAGACGCAGGGCTCGAGCAGTACTTC. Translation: CASSLDAGLEQYF. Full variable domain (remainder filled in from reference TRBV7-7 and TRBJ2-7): GAGVSQSPRYKVTKRGQDVTLRCDPISSHATLYWYQQALGQGPEFLTYFNYEAQPDKSGLPSDRFSAERPEGSISTLTIQRTEQRDSAMYRCASSLDAGLEQYFGPGTRLTVT.

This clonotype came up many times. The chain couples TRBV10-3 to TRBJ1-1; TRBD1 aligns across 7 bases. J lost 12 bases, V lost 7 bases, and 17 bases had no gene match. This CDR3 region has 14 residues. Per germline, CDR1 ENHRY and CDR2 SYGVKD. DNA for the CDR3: TGTGCCATCAATCCCCAGGGGGACCCCCCAACAACTTTCTTT. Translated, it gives CAINPQGDPPTTFF.

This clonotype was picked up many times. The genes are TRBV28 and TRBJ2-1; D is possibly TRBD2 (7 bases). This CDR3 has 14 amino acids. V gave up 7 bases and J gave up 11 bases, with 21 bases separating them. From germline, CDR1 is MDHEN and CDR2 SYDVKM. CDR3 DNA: TGTGCCAGCACCCCGGGGAGGGGGAGTTTGAAGCAGTTCTTC. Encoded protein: CASTPGRGSLKQFF.

Written as DNA, the CDR3 is TGTGCCAGCAGTGAAATCGGGACAGGGAGGTATCAGCCCCAGCATTTT. Its protein is CASSEIGTGRYQPQHF. This chain links TRBV6-1 with TRBJ1-5; 9 nucleotides agree with TRBD1. Germline V lookup: CDR1 MNHNS, CDR2 SASEGT. Trimming at V came to 2 bases and at J to 5 bases, leaving 7 bases not matched to a gene. This CDR3 contains 16 residues.

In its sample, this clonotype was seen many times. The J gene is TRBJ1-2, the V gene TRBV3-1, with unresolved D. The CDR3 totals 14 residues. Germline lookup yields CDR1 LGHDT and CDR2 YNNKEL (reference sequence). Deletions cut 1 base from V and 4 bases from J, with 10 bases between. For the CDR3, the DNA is TGTGCCAGCAGCCAAGGGGTGTATAGCTATGGCTACACCTTC. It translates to CASSQGVYSYGYTF.

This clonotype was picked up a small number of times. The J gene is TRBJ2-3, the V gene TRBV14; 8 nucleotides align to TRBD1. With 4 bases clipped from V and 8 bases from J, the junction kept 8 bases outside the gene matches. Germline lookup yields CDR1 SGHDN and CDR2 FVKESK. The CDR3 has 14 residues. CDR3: CASSPAGGMATQYF. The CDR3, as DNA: TGTGCCAGCAGCCCAGCAGGGGGCATGGCTACGCAGTATTTT.